What follows is one T cell receptor beta chain and its context. Its antigen remains unknown. TCRdb's table, derived via immunoSEQ multiplex PCR, lists solely in-frame clones and lacks some. The table lists 60,000 to 100,000 clones, roughly 80% of them singletons. This sample is part of a study of OX40 agonist ivuxolimab in advanced cancers. Study as a whole: A partial response was reached by three patients: one with hepatocellular carcinoma and two with cutaneous melanoma.

Study results and limitations: Partial responders dosed at 0.1-3.0 mg/kg displayed clonal expansion ranking among the lowest.

The V gene's germline CDR1 is KGHSH and CDR2 LQKENI. V shed 4 bases and J shed 9 bases, with 16 bases lying between them. The CDR3 consists of 14 residues. This clonotype was sampled from an adult with an advanced solid tumor such as melanoma, head and neck, liver or kidney cancer. The chain employs TRBV18 and TRBJ2-1; D uncertain. The sample consisted of CD4+ or CD8+ T cells sorted from blood, taken in a trial of the OX40 agonist ivuxolimab. The CDR3 bases are TGTGCCAGCTCACGGCCGGGCCAAGTTATTGAGCAGTTCTTC. Its translation is CASSRPGQVIEQFF.